One and the same sample provided the 2 T cell receptor beta chains below, sequenced in a study of shared T cell receptors in the human thymus. Measured with immunoSEQ multiplex PCR; TCRdb has only the in-frame clones, and not every one. The data contain under 850,000 clones, over 75% of them singletons. These data are also associated with another study on human thymus T cells.

Sequenced input: thymocytes. The receptors stem from a boy younger than two with a congenital heart defect.

V is TRBV18 and J is TRBJ2-7, with 7 bases identical to TRBD1. V dropped 2 bases and J dropped 2; count of bases not matched to a gene: 18. This CDR3 region has 19 residues. Germline V CDR1 and CDR2: KGHSH, LQKENI. The CDR3: CASSPFRDRVSENPYEQYF. CDR3 nucleotide sequence: TGTGCCAGCTCACCATTCCGAGACAGGGTTTCCGAAAACCCCTACGAGCAGTACTTC.

This rearrangement joins TRBV27 to TRBJ2-1, with unresolved D. The V gene's germline CDR1 is MNHEY and CDR2 SMNVEV (reference sequence). V lost 5 bases and J 7 bases, leaving 6 bases between the germline ends. CDR3 length equals 11 residues. In DNA, the CDR3 is TGTGCCAGCAGTCCGCGTAATGAGCAGTTCTTC. This sequence encodes CASSPRNEQFF.